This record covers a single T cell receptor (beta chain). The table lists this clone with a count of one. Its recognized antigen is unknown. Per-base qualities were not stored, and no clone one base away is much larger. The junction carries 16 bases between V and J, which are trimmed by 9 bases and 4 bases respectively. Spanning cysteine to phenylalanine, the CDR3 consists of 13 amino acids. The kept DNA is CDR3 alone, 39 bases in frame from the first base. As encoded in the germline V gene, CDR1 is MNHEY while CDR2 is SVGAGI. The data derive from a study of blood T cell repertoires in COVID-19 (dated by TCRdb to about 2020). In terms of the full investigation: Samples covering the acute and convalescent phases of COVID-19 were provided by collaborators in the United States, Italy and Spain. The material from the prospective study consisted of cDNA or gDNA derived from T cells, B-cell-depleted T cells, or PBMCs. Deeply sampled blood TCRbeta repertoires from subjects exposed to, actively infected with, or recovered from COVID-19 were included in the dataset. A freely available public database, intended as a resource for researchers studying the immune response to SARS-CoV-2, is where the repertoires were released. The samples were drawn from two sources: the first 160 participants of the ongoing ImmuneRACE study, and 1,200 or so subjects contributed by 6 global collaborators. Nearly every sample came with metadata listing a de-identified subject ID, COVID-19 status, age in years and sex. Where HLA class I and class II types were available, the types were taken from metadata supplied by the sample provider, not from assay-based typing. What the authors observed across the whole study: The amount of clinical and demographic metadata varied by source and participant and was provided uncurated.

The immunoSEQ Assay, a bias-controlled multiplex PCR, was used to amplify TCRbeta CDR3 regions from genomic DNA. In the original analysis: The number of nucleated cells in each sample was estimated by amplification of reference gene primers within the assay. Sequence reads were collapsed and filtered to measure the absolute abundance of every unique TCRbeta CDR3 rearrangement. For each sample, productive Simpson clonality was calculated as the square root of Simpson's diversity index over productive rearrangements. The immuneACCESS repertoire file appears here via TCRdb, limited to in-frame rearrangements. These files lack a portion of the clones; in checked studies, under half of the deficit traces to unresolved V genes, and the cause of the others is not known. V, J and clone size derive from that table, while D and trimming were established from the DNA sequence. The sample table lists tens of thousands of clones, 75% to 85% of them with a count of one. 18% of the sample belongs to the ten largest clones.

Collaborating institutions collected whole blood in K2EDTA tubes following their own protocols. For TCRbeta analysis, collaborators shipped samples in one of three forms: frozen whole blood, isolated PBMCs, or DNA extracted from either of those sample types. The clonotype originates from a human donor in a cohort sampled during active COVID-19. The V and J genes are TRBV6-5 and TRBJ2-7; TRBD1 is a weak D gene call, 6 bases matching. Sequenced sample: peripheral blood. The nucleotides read TGTGCCAGTTCGAGAGGACAGAATTACGAGCAGTACTTC. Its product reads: CASSRGQNYEQYF.